This T cell receptor (beta chain) was captured in a study of OX40 agonist ivuxolimab in advanced cancers. Libraries were prepared by immunoSEQ multiplex PCR; TCRdb keeps only in-frame clonotypes and omits some of them. The data show approximately 47,000 clones, 88% seen once. The germline gives CDR1 SNHLY, CDR2 FYNNEI. The CDR3 loop spans 13 amino acids. Trimming cost V 7 bases and J 1 base, with 8 bases left between them. The source material was CD4+ or CD8+ T cells sorted from blood, sampled in a trial of the OX40 agonist ivuxolimab. This receptor was identified in an adult with an advanced solid tumor such as melanoma, head and neck, liver or kidney cancer. The chain combines TRBV2 with TRBJ2-1; D not resolved. This CDR3 is CASTQYSYNEQFF. As DNA, the CDR3 is TGTGCCAGCACCCAGTATTCCTACAATGAGCAGTTCTTC. Full variable domain (outside the CDR3, taken from reference TRBV2 and TRBJ2-1): EPEVTQTPSHQVTQMGQEVILRCVPISNHLYFYWYRQILGQKVEFLVSFYNNEISEKSEIFDDQFSVERPDGSNFTLKIRSTKLEDSAMYFCASTQYSYNEQFFGPGTRLTVL.